One T cell receptor beta chain is described in this entry. No antigen is known for it. A read error may explain this, as a much larger clone is one base away. What was amplified from RNA transcripts were TCR beta CDR3 regions. Carried out on the TCR CDR3, a first-round RT-PCR used the HTBI primer set. TCRdb re-derived calls from the multiplex PCR reads in MiXCR, one entry per CDR3 protein. The data contain 500,000 to 800,000 distinct CDR3 sequences, 45% of them seen just once; the ten biggest clones take up under 8%. A patient was excluded if there was uncontrolled infection, other autoimmune disease, pregnancy or lactation. This sample was taken from a study of T cells in Graves' hyperthyroidism and ophthalmopathy. Study-wide points: Ophthalmopathy was separated from stable hyperthyroidism by a 13 V-J model.

The sample consisted of peripheral blood or thyroid tissue (not recorded which). The clonotype comes from an adult man with Graves' disease, either hyperthyroidism or ophthalmopathy (not recorded which).

The CDR3 reads CASTRRQGAYEQYF. The CDR3 coding sequence is TGTGCCAGCACACGGAGACAGGGGGCGTACGAGCAGTACTTC. J is TRBJ2-7 and V is TRBV7-2; TRBD1 aligns across 10 bases. Trimming removed 7 bases from V and 4 bases from J; junction bases left unmatched: 7. The germline CDR1 and CDR2 sequences are SGHTA and FQGNSA. The CDR3 has 14 amino acids.